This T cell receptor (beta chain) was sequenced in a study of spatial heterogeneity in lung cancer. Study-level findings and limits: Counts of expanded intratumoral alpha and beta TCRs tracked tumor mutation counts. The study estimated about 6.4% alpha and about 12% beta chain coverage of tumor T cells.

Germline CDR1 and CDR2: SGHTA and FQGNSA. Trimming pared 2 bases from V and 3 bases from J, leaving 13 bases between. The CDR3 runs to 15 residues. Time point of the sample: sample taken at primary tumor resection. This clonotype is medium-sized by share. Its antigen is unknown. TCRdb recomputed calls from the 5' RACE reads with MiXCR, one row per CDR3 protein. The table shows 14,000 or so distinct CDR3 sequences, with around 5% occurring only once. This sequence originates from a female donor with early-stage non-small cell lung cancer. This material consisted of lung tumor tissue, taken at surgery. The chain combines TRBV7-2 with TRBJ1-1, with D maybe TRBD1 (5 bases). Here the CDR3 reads CASSLIVLGDTEAFF. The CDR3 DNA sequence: TGTGCCAGCAGCTTAATTGTGCTGGGGGACACTGAAGCTTTCTTT.